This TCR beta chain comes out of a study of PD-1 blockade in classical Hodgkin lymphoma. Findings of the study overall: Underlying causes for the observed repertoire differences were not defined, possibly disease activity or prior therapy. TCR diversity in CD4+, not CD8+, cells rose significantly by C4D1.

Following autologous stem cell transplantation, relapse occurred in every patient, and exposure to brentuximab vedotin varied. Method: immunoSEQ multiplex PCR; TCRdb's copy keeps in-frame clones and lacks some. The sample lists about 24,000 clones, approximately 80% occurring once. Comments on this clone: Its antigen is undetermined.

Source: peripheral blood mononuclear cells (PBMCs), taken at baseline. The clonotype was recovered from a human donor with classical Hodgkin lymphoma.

The CDR3 DNA reads as TGTGCCAGCAGCGTAAACGTGGGGACAGGGGGAAACACCATATATTTT. Translation gives CASSVNVGTGGNTIYF. V is TRBV9 and J is TRBJ1-3, with 9 bases aligning to TRBD1. The germline V gene encodes CDR1 SGDLS and CDR2 YYNGEE. V gave up 1 base and J gave up 4 bases; unmatched junction bases: 6. The CDR3 length is 16 residues.